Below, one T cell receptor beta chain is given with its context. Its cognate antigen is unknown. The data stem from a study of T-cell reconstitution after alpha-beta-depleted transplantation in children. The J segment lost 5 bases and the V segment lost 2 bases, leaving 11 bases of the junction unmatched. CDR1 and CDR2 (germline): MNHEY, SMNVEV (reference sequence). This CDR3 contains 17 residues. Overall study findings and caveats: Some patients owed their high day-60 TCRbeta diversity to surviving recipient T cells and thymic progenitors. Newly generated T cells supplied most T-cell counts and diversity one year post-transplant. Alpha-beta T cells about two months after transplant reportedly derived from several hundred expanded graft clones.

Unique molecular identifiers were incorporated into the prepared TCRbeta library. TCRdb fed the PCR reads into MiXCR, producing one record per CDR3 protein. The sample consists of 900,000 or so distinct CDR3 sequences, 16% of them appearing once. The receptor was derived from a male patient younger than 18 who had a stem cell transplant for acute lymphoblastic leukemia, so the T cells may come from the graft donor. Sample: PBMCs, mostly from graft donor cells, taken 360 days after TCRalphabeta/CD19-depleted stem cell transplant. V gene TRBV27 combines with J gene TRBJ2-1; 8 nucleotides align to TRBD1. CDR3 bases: TGTGCCAGCAGTTTACGTGGACAGGGACGGGGTCACAATGAGCAGTTCTTC. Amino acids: CASSLRGQGRGHNEQFF.